The sequence of this TCR beta chain was determined in a study of cytomegalovirus exposure and HLA in healthy donors. Study-wide results and caveats: Later analysis placed DRB1 highest and HLA-C lowest in TCR association rates, which differed by HLA locus. It was taken for granted in presence/absence analyses that sequencing depth across donors was roughly uniform. An Asian-associated ancestry cluster reportedly showed fewer N-insertions than the roughly 600-donor mean in a later analysis.

This CDR3 has 12 amino acids. The germline V and J ends were trimmed by 5 bases and 7 bases, with 8 bases remaining between them. Per germline, CDR1 MNHEY and CDR2 SMNVEV (reference sequence). As to this clone: Its target is not known.

With 60 Vbeta and 13 Jbeta primers, the PCR was carried out. Source study methods: About 11 million of tens of millions of unique TCR beta chains were shared, per a later count. TCRdb's copy holds only in-frame clones and misses some; the assay was immunoSEQ multiplex PCR. V and J calls and clone size follow that table, whereas D and trimming were derived from the DNA. Of approximately 150,000 clones listed, roughly 73% are singletons. This receptor was obtained from a female donor in good health and CMV-seronegative. Sequenced input: PBMCs. The chain carries TRBV27 and TRBJ1-4; D possibly corresponds to TRBD1 (5 bases). In DNA, the CDR3 is TGTGCCAGCAGTCCCCAGGGTGAAAAACTGTTTTTT. This gives the protein CASSPQGEKLFF.